This TCR beta chain was observed in a study of blood T cell repertoires in COVID-19. Study overall: Samples representing acute and convalescent COVID-19 were sourced from the United States, Italy and Spain. PBMCs, B-cell-depleted T cells, or T cells provided the cDNA or gDNA that made up the material.

Repertoires were generated with immunoSEQ multiplex PCR, while TCRdb's copy carries only in-frame clones and drops some. The sample has 410,000 or so clones; just over 85% are singletons. The CDR3 contains 14 residues. Germline-derived CDR1 and CDR2 are LGHDT and YNNKEL (reference sequence). The V segment lost 4 bases and the J segment 2 bases; nucleotides outside the gene matches: 3. This chain connects TRBV3-1 (or the pseudogene TRBV3-2) to TRBJ2-7; 9 bases map to TRBD1. Sequences were obtained from peripheral blood. This clonotype was obtained from a woman aged 25 to 45 with active or convalescent COVID-19. The CDR3 DNA sequence: TGTGCCAGCAGCCGACGGACAGGGGCCTACGAGCAGTACTTC. It codes for CASSRRTGAYEQYF.